Presented here are 10 T cell receptor beta chains from one specimen sequenced in a study of shared clonotypes between healthy human individuals. Clones were read by immunoSEQ multiplex PCR, and TCRdb kept only the in-frame ones, dropping some. The sample has about half a million clones; around 73% are singletons. Sequences were obtained from PBMCs. The source is a woman in her thirties or forties in good health. Some clones in this sample may be carry-over from other donors' samples.

The chain recombines TRBV7-9 with TRBJ1-1; 7 bases align to TRBD1. This CDR3 region has 16 residues. Germline V lookup: CDR1 SEHNR, CDR2 FQNEAQ (reference sequence). Germline trimming cut 3 bases from V and 5 bases from J; bases unmatched to any gene: 12. DNA of the CDR3: TGTGCCAGCAGCTTGGGAAAGGGGGCGCAGGGGACTGAAGCTTTCTTT. It translates to CASSLGKGAQGTEAFF.

The chain couples TRBV7-9 to TRBJ2-7, with D perhaps TRBD2 (7 bases). CDR3 length: 15 amino acids. V dropped 1 base and J dropped 3 bases, with 13 bases sitting between them. CDR1 is SEHNR, CDR2 FQNEAQ, per germline (reference sequence). The DNA for the CDR3 is TGTGCCAGCAGCTTAGGGGGGGGCGCGTTCTACGAGCAGTACTTC. Its protein is CASSLGGGAFYEQYF. The entire variable domain, with the rest obtained from reference TRBV7-9 and TRBJ2-7, is as follows: DTGVSQNPRHKITKRGQNVTFRCDPISEHNRLYWYRQTLGQGPEFLTYFQNEAQLEKSRLLSDRFSAERPKGSFSTLEIQRTEQGDSAMYLCASSLGGGAFYEQYFGPGTRLTVT.

CDR3 residues: CASRGGSATEAFF. For the CDR3, the DNA is TGTGCCAGCAGGGGGGGCTCAGCTACTGAAGCTTTCTTT. This chain connects TRBV6-6 to TRBJ1-1; possibly TRBD1 for D (6 bases). CDR1 is MNHNY, CDR2 SVGAGI, per germline (reference sequence). The CDR3 extends over 13 amino acids. V was shortened by 6 bases and J by 5 bases, with 13 bases between the two germline ends.

The table lists this clone with a count of one. This chain connects TRBV7-3 to TRBJ1-4, with D tentatively TRBD1 (5 bases). The CDR3 runs 19 residues. V shed 0 bases and J shed 0 bases, with 17 bases lying between them. The germline CDR1 and CDR2 sequences are SGHTA and FQGTGA. CDR3 DNA: TGTGCCAGCAGCTTAACGCAATCCGGGGCGAAGGCAACTAATGAAAAACTGTTTTTT. Translation: CASSLTQSGAKATNEKLFF.

The chain combines TRBV5-3 with TRBJ2-1, with D perhaps matching TRBD2 (5 bases). TRBV5-3 belongs to the ORF category, with a function that is uncertain. This CDR3 has 18 amino acids. Trimming left V 4 bases short and J 4 bases short, with 24 bases between. CDR3: CARSQTRKLELKYNEQFF. The CDR3 DNA is TGTGCCAGAAGCCAGACTCGAAAACTAGAATTAAAGTACAATGAGCAGTTCTTC.

For this clone: Other DNA sequences in this specimen translate into the identical CDR3. The rearrangement joins TRBV5-1 to TRBJ2-3; D is uncertain. There are 14 residues in the CDR3. The germline V gene encodes CDR1 SGHRS and CDR2 YFSETQ. V was trimmed by 3 bases and J by 0 bases, leaving 8 bases between them. This CDR3 reads CASSSTTSTDTQYF. The CDR3 DNA reads as TGCGCCAGCAGCTCAACCACTAGCACAGATACGCAGTATTTT.

V gene TRBV21-1 combines with J gene TRBJ2-7; the table's D call TRBD2 went unverified against the DNA. TRBV21-1 is tagged as a pseudogene. The CDR3 is 16 amino acids. CDR3 in amino acids: CASSKEVQQVFYEQYF. The DNA of the CDR3 is TGTGCCAGCAGCAAGGAGGTACAGCAAGTCTTCTACGAGCAGTACTTC.

The chain has TRBV7-6 and TRBJ2-7, with a tentative D call TRBD1 (5 bases). The CDR3 is 15 amino acids. Trimming cost V 5 bases and J 2 bases, with 16 bases left between them. Germline CDR1 and CDR2: SGHVS and FNYEAQ. The CDR3 protein is CASSNPTVRPYEQYF. The CDR3 bases are TGTGCCAGCAGCAACCCGACAGTCCGACCCTACGAGCAGTACTTC.

About this clone: With a far larger clone one base away, a read error is the likely cause. The sample carries other DNA sequences with the same CDR3. This chain connects TRBV30 to TRBJ2-2; D uncertain. CDR1 is GTSNPN and CDR2 is SVGIG in the germline V gene (reference sequence). The V and J ends lost 0 bases and 8 bases respectively, with 4 bases between them. The CDR3 length is 11 residues. CDR3 DNA: TGTGCCTGGAGTGTAGGTGGGGAGCTGTTTTTT. Its translation is CAWSVGGELFF.

The chain uses TRBV5-1 and TRBJ1-3; 7 bases agree with TRBD1. The CDR3 runs to 16 residues. Germline CDR1 reads SGHRS; CDR2 reads YFSETQ. V gave up 4 bases and J gave up 1 base; unmatched junction bases: 8. CDR3: CASSIQGVGSGNTIYF. The CDR3 bases are TGCGCCAGCAGCATCCAGGGGGTTGGATCTGGAAACACCATATATTTT.